Listed below are T cell receptor beta chains from one sample, sequenced in a study of blood T cell repertoires in COVID-19. Data came from immunoSEQ multiplex PCR; TCRdb stores just in-frame clones and leaves some out. The repertoire includes tens of thousands of clones, about 85% of them detected once, and approximately 3.6% sits in the top ten. Sequenced sample: peripheral blood. Receptors originate from a woman aged 45-60 years with COVID-19, enrolled during active disease. Each CDR3 is given with its conserved first and last residue.

TRBV7-2	TRBJ2-1	CASSLPAKGADAFF
TRBV20-1	TRBJ2-7	CSASRDSRSYEQYF
TRBV7-6	TRBJ2-5	CASSTGGFWQETQYF
TRBV4-1	TRBJ2-7	CASREAGGPSGEQYF
TRBV18	TRBJ2-7	CASSLGQGNEQYF
TRBV24-1	TRBJ2-5	CATSDFGQREGRVETQYF
TRBV5-1	TRBJ2-2	CASMASNTGELFF
TRBV5-1	TRBJ1-2	CASRRGGEGYGYTF
TRBV6-6	TRBJ2-2	CASSHPSGTGATGELFF
TRBV6-2/TRBV6-3	TRBJ1-2	CASSYPGVQGGYTF
TRBV5-1	TRBJ1-2	CASSLDMTGVYGYTF
TRBV7-2	TRBJ1-5	CASSLTAGGGNQPQHF
TRBV2	TRBJ1-2	CASIRFYGYTF
TRBV19	TRBJ2-7	CASSLAGGHEQYF
TRBV28	TRBJ2-7	CASSYPLAEAEQYF
TRBV7-8	TRBJ1-5	CASSLEGTLSSNQPQHF
TRBV10-3	TRBJ1-2	CAISESGMSGQGPGYTF
TRBV6-2/TRBV6-3	TRBJ2-7	CASSKGFFYEQYF
TRBV28	TRBJ1-1	CASSPPRVTEAFF
TRBV30	TRBJ2-1	CARTSGRVGEQFF
TRBV6-6	TRBJ1-1	CASSSTGSNAEAFF
TRBV27	TRBJ2-1	CASSAMGVSYNEQFF
TRBV5-4	TRBJ2-1	CASSHIGLAFNEQFF
TRBV3-1/TRBV3-2	TRBJ2-3	CASSRTGSSTDTQYF
TRBV10-3	TRBJ2-7	CAISGGQNHEQYF
TRBV18	TRBJ2-2	CASSLVEVNTGELFF
TRBV29-1	TRBJ2-7	CSVEGQGREQYF
TRBV6-5	TRBJ2-1	CASTRGNYNEQFF
TRBV6-5	TRBJ1-1	CASSREGGRNTEAFF
TRBV30	TRBJ1-1	CAWSASPGQGAEAFF
TRBV6-5	TRBJ2-7	CASIPQGASGNEQYF
TRBV28	TRBJ2-2	CASSLFILGELFF
TRBV24-1	TRBJ2-1	CATKSTSGRAYEQFF
TRBV30	TRBJ2-2	CAWKPLRDTGELFF
TRBV5-6	TRBJ2-3	CASSGQRFSLDTQYF
TRBV6-5	TRBJ1-1	CASSQQGYTEAFF
TRBV9	TRBJ2-1	CASSVWDQAGEEQFF
TRBV6-5	TRBJ1-4	CASRKTGTGDEKLFF
TRBV30	TRBJ1-1	CAWSAPGRTEAFF
TRBV4-1	TRBJ2-7	CASSQRTGSYEQYF
TRBV11-3	TRBJ2-1	CASSPGLAGVNEQFF